This T cell receptor beta chain was identified during a study of shared clonotypes between healthy human individuals. General study results and limits: What rarefaction showed was incomplete sorted-subset sequencing despite large depth.

Naivety among CD8 cells was defined by CD45RO negativity and positive CCR7 selection, thereby excluding terminally differentiated effector memory CD45RA+ cells. In the case of this clone: As yet, its antigen is unknown. Germline and junction disagree at one end, which may indicate a read error.

Assay used: immunoSEQ multiplex PCR; TCRdb lists only in-frame clones, some missing. The sample lists about 1.9 million clones, 93% occurring once. The receptor was isolated from a man between 18 and 35 years old in good health. Some clones in this sample may be carry-over from other donors' samples. Material for sequencing was naive CD8+ T cells from PBMCs.

CDR3 nucleotide sequence: TGCGCCAGCAGCCCGGGGACTAGCGGGAGAGGAATCTTC. Translation: CASSPGTSGRGIF. The rearrangement uses TRBV4-3 and TRBJ2-1; 14 nucleotides agree with TRBD2. This CDR3 is built from 13 residues. CDR1 LGHNA and CDR2 YSLEER come from the germline V gene.